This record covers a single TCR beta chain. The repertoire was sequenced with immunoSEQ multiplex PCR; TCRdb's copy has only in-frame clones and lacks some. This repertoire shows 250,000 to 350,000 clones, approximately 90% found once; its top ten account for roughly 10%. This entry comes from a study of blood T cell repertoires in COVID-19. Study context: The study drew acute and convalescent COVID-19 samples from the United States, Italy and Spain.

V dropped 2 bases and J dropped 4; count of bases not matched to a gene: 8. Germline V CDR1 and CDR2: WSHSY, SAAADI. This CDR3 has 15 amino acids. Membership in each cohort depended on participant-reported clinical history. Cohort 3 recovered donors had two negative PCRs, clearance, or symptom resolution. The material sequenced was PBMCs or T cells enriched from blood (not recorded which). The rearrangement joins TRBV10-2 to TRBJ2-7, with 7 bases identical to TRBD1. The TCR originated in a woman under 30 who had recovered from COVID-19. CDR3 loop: CASSEDGDSPYEQYF. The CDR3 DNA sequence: TGCGCCAGCAGTGAGGACGGGGACAGCCCTTACGAGCAGTACTTC.